One and the same sample provided the 14 T cell receptor beta chains below, sequenced in a study of T cells after yellow fever vaccination. TCRdb re-analysed the 5' RACE reads in MiXCR, keeping a single row per CDR3 protein. Among about 500,000 distinct CDR3 sequences listed, about a sixth were seen once. This specimen was PBMCs, taken 5 to 6 days after the first yellow fever vaccination. These receptors all come from a man aged 18 to 29 who received the YFV17D yellow fever vaccine.

The V and J genes are TRBV6-5 and TRBJ1-5; TRBD1 agrees at 7 bases. V dropped 0 bases and J dropped 7; count of bases not matched to a gene: 6. CDR1 is MNHEY and CDR2 is SVGAGI in the germline V gene. This CDR3 has 15 amino acids. CDR3 nucleotides: TGTGCCAGCAGTTACTCCGCAGGGGGTCTCCAGCCCCAGCATTTT. This translates into CASSYSAGGLQPQHF.

V gene TRBV19 combines with J gene TRBJ1-6; D might be TRBD1 (5 bases). V was pared by 7 bases and J by 3 bases, with 10 bases between. CDR3 length: 14 residues. CDR1 LNHDA and CDR2 SQIVND come from the germline V gene (reference sequence). CDR3 bases: TGTGCCAGTAACCAGGGCGTCTATAATTCACCCCTCCACTTT. Protein: CASNQGVYNSPLHF. Using reference TRBV19 and TRBJ1-6 for the parts outside the CDR3, the full variable domain is DGGITQSPKYLFRKEGQNVTLSCEQNLNHDAMYWYRQDPGQGLRLIYYSQIVNDFQKGDIAEGYSVSREKKESFPLTVTSAQKNPTAFYLCASNQGVYNSPLHFGNGTRLTVT.

This chain uses TRBV10-1 with TRBJ2-2; TRBD1 might be the D (5 bases). V lost 4 bases to trimming and J lost 6 bases, with 18 bases between them. The CDR3 totals 16 residues. Germline lookup yields CDR1 WNHNN and CDR2 SYGVQD (reference sequence). The CDR3 region has the DNA TGCGCCAGCAGTGCAAAAAAGGACATCGAGGCCGGGGAGCTGTTTTTT. Its protein product is CASSAKKDIEAGELFF.

This clonotype was detected a few times. The chain carries TRBV6-2 or TRBV6-3 and TRBJ1-5, with D perhaps TRBD1 (5 bases). The CDR3 totals 19 residues. V lost 3 bases and J lost 0, with 21 bases in between. Per germline, CDR1 MNHEY and CDR2 SVGEGT. The CDR3 bases are TGTGCCAGCAGTTATTGGCGGGGCCCAAGGGCGACTAGCAATCAGCCCCAGCATTTT. This translates into CASSYWRGPRATSNQPQHF.

This clonotype was counted ten times or more. The chain has TRBV6-1 and TRBJ1-1; D is unclear. Per the germline V gene, CDR1 is MNHNS and CDR2 is SASEGT. With 5 bases removed from V and 0 bases from J, the gap between germline ends came to 7 bases. This CDR3 comprises 13 residues. This CDR3 reads CASSPQLNTEAFF. CDR3 DNA sequence: TGTGCCAGCAGTCCCCAGCTGAACACTGAAGCTTTCTTT.

This clonotype appeared many times. This rearrangement joins TRBV7-2 to TRBJ2-5; no clear D. CDR1 is SGHTA and CDR2 is FQGNSA in the germline V gene. This CDR3 comprises 14 residues. V was cut by 1 base and J by 0 bases, with 6 bases left in between. As DNA, the CDR3 is TGTGCCAGCAGCTTAGTTGTCTACCAAGAGACCCAGTACTTC. It specifies CASSLVVYQETQYF.

This clonotype was counted at least ten times. The J gene is TRBJ1-2, the V gene TRBV19; D is perhaps TRBD1 (6 bases). This CDR3 spans 12 amino acids. The germline CDR1 and CDR2 sequences are LNHDA and SQIVND (reference sequence). Trimming removed 7 bases from V and 4 bases from J, with 10 bases in between. The CDR3 loop reads CASKQGAYGYTF. CDR3 DNA: TGTGCCAGTAAACAGGGCGCCTATGGCTACACCTTC.

CDR3 nucleotides: TGTGCCAGCACTATAACTGGGGCCAACGTCCTGACTTTC. Its translation: CASTITGANVLTF. V and J are TRBV6-1 and TRBJ2-6; unclear D gene. Germline values: CDR1 MNHNS, CDR2 SASEGT. Between the trimmed V and J ends, which lost 7 bases and 2 bases, there was a span of 6 bases. The CDR3 is 13 amino acids.

The V and J genes are TRBV20-1 and TRBJ2-1; D might be TRBD1 (7 bases). Germline CDR1 and CDR2: DFQATT and SNEGSKA (reference sequence). V was pared by 5 bases and J by 7 bases, with 39 bases between. This CDR3 has 21 residues. The CDR3 DNA is TGCAGTGCTCCCCACGTGCAGGGGGTAGCAGAAGGGGGGATATTAGTGAATGAGCAGTTCTTC. Protein: CSAPHVQGVAEGGILVNEQFF.

This chain links TRBV7-8 with TRBJ1-5; D is possibly TRBD1 (6 bases). Germline V gene data show CDR1 as SGHVS and CDR2 as FQNEAQ. V lost 5 bases and J 5 bases, leaving 16 bases between the germline ends. The CDR3 covers 15 residues. CDR3 coding DNA: TGTGCCAGCAGCGTTGGGGCAGGGGTACATCAGCCCCAGCATTTT. It codes for CASSVGAGVHQPQHF.

This clonotype was counted between two and nine times. This chain uses TRBV21-1 with TRBJ2-5. TRBV21-1 is classified as a pseudogene. The CDR3 is 14 amino acids. CDR3 sequence reads: CASSKRGHQETQYF. The CDR3 DNA reads TGTGCCAGCAGCAAACGAGGCCACCAAGAGACCCAGTACTTC.

V is TRBV12-3 or TRBV12-4 and J is TRBJ1-1; D unclear. Trimming stripped 6 bases from V and 8 bases from J, with 13 bases between. CDR3 size: 12 residues. DNA for the CDR3: TGTGCCAGCAGCCGGACGGGGAGGGAAGCTTTCTTT. Its protein product is CASSRTGREAFF.

The chain combines TRBV2 with TRBJ2-1, with D unresolved. The germline V and J ends were trimmed by 5 bases and 6 bases, with 11 bases remaining between them. This CDR3 has 13 residues. Germline loops: CDR1 SNHLY, CDR2 FYNNEI. The CDR3 region has the DNA TGTGCCAGCAGTCCCAGCTGGGGCAATGAGCAGTTCTTC. Translation gives CASSPSWGNEQFF.

This clonotype was seen a few times. The chain recombines TRBV4-3 with TRBJ2-7; 8 nucleotides match TRBD1. The CDR3 totals 17 residues. V trimming: 1 base; J trimming: 2 bases; junction bases outside the gene matches: 10. Germline values: CDR1 LGHNA, CDR2 YSLEER. CDR3 nucleotide sequence: TGCGCCAGCAGCCAAGTCGACAGGGGACAGCAAACCTACGAGCAGTACGTC. This codes for CASSQVDRGQQTYEQYV.